This TCR beta chain appears in the sequencing data of a study of CD4 T cells in relation to SARS-CoV-2 and coronaviruses. Deletions cut 1 base from V and 4 bases from J, with 4 bases between. This CDR3 spans 12 amino acids. CDR1 is SGHNT, CDR2 YYREEE, per germline (reference sequence). The table lists this clone with a few counts. The antigen is unknown. Before the COVID-19 pandemic, during about 2010-2019, CD4+ T cells were taken from unexposed donors. The cells were cultured for 10 days before CD4+ T cells were isolated. Produced via immunoSEQ multiplex PCR; TCRdb's table is partial and in-frame only. The repertoire includes about 26,000 clones, about three quarters of them detected once, and less than 11% sits in the top ten.

The receptor comes from a human donor in good health. Sequencing was done on a sample of CD4+ T cells from PBMCs, cultured in vitro. V is TRBV5-4 and J is TRBJ2-3; D call uncertain. The CDR3 reads CASSLRSDTQYF. The CDR3 coding sequence is TGTGCCAGCAGCTTGAGGTCAGATACGCAGTATTTT. Complete variable domain (other parts from reference TRBV5-4 and TRBJ2-3): ETGVTQSPTHLIKTRGQQVTLRCSSQSGHNTVSWYQQALGQGPQFIFQYYREEENGRGNFPPRFSGLQFPNYSSELNVNALELDDSALYLCASSLRSDTQYFGPGTRLTVL.